This record covers a single T cell receptor (beta chain). It lacks a known antigen. No much larger clonotype is one base removed from it; base qualities were not supplied. The data belong to a study of T cell changes during pregnancy in multiple sclerosis (dated by TCRdb to between 2018 and 2020). Study-wide context: Changes in the T cell repertoire over the course of pregnancy were examined in this study in women with multiple sclerosis.

Libraries came from the immunoSEQ multiplex PCR assay. TCRdb holds this immuneACCESS table with in-frame rearrangements only. Some clones are missing; in checked studies, unresolved V genes explain under half, and the rest has no known cause. This sample comprises several thousand clones, about 90% of them detected only once. About 10% of the sample belongs to the ten largest clones. CDR1 and CDR2, per the germline V gene (reference sequence), are LNHDA and SQIVND. V and J are truncated by 3 bases and 3 bases respectively, leaving an intervening sequence of 20 bases. The CDR3 runs 17 amino acids, cysteine and phenylalanine included. Only CDR3 DNA remains: 51 bases, in frame from the first base.

The specimen comprised CD8+ T cells from peripheral blood mononuclear cells, sampled in the first trimester of pregnancy. The receptor was isolated from a female donor in good health, enrolled as a control in a pregnancy study. This chain joins TRBV19 to TRBJ2-5; tentative D gene TRBD1, with 6 bases matching. CDR3 loop: CASSIWGTPFGEETQYF. In nucleotide form, the sequence is TGTGCCAGTAGTATTTGGGGGACACCGTTCGGCGAAGAGACCCAGTACTTC. Outside the CDR3, residues come from the reference TRBV19 and TRBJ2-5 proteins, so the full variable domain is: DGGITQSPKYLFRKEGQNVTLSCEQNLNHDAMYWYRQDPGQGLRLIYYSQIVNDFQKGDIAEGYSVSREKKESFPLTVTSAQKNPTAFYLCASSIWGTPFGEETQYFGPGTRLLVL.